A selection of T cell receptor beta chains follows, all from one sample in a study of Ad26.COV2.S vaccination and SARS-CoV-2 variants. Sequencing used immunoSEQ multiplex PCR; TCRdb keeps in-frame clones, though not all of them. Altogether roughly 150,000 clones are present, 70% to 90% being singletons, with the ten largest covering less than 6%. This sample comprised peripheral blood, obtained after recovery from COVID-19. These receptor sequences come from a human donor who had recovered from COVID-19. Both conserved end residues are part of each CDR3. Each record gives: clone size, V gene, J gene, D gene, CDR3 protein, CDR3 DNA. D genes are given only for firm matches. Only some rows state a clone size, as once, few, many or a class for expanded clones.

>-|TRBV25-1|TRBJ1-5|TRBD1
CASDTGTGRRFQPQHF
TGTGCCAGCGACACCGGGACAGGGAGAAGATTTCAGCCCCAGCATTTT
>-|TRBV30|TRBJ1-2|-
CAWSPAALEGYTF
TGTGCCTGGAGTCCAGCAGCCCTTGAAGGCTACACCTTC
>-|TRBV6-5|TRBJ1-2|TRBD1
CATATGGRVGYTF
TGTGCCACGGCGACAGGGGGAAGGGTTGGCTACACCTTC
>-|TRBV5-1|TRBJ1-2|-
CASRAGATNYGYTF
TGCGCCAGCCGGGCGGGGGCTACTAACTATGGCTACACCTTC
>-|TRBV14|TRBJ2-1|TRBD2
CASSQVRSAGGFAYNEQFF
TGTGCCAGCAGCCAAGTGCGTTCAGCGGGGGGTTTTGCCTACAATGAGCAGTTCTTC
>-|TRBV7-9|TRBJ2-5|TRBD2
CASSLPGGETQYF
TGTGCCAGCAGCCTCCCGGGAGGAGAGACCCAGTACTTC
>-|TRBV5-8|TRBJ1-4|-
CASTHGSSGPANEKLFF
TGTGCCAGCACCCATGGGTCTTCAGGCCCAGCTAATGAAAAACTGTTTTTT
>few|TRBV6-5|TRBJ1-5|TRBD1
CASRGGGFNQPQHF
TGTGCCAGCAGGGGAGGGGGCTTCAATCAGCCCCAGCATTTT
>-|TRBV6-5|TRBJ1-1|TRBD1
CASSSLQGVKTEAFF
TGTGCCAGCAGTTCCCTACAGGGGGTTAAGACTGAAGCTTTCTTT
>-|TRBV7-2|TRBJ2-1|TRBD2
CASSFLGGANNEQFF
TGTGCCAGCAGCTTTCTCGGGGGGGCGAACAATGAGCAGTTCTTC
>-|TRBV4-3|TRBJ2-3|-
CASSQHPDTQYF
TGCGCCAGCAGCCAACACCCAGATACGCAGTATTTT
>-|TRBV7-9|TRBJ1-1|-
CASSLGQNTEAFF
TGTGCCAGCAGCTTAGGTCAGAACACTGAAGCTTTCTTT
>-|TRBV21-1|TRBJ1-2|-
CASSLPGPKLITF
TGTGCCAGCAGCCTCCCAGGACCGAAGTTGATCACCTTC
>once|TRBV28|TRBJ2-5|-
CASSPSGAVGETQYF
TGTGCCAGCAGTCCCAGTGGGGCAGTCGGAGAGACCCAGTACTTC
>-|TRBV3-1/TRBV3-2|TRBJ2-2|-
CASSQSDRTGRELFF
TGTGCCAGCAGCCAGTCCGACAGAACGGGGCGGGAGCTGTTTTTT
>-|TRBV19|TRBJ1-1|-
CASSPSTMNTEAFF
TGTGCCAGTAGTCCTAGCACCATGAACACTGAAGCTTTCTTT
>-|TRBV6-5|TRBJ2-5|-
CASSYSEQGGRETQYF
TGTGCCAGCAGTTACTCTGAACAGGGAGGACGAGAGACCCAGTACTTC
>-|TRBV6-5|TRBJ1-4|-
CASNLGQTNEKLFF
TGTGCCAGCAACCTAGGGCAAACCAATGAAAAACTGTTTTTT
>-|TRBV14|TRBJ2-1|-
CASSQEPGRFNEQFF
TGTGCCAGCAGCCAAGAACCGGGACGCTTCAATGAGCAGTTCTTC
>once|TRBV28|TRBJ2-7|-
CASSFASYEQYF
TGTGCCAGCAGTTTTGCCTCCTACGAGCAGTACTTC
>-|TRBV19|TRBJ1-5|TRBD1
CASRQFEGASNQPQHF
TGTGCCAGTAGGCAGTTTGAGGGGGCAAGCAATCAGCCCCAGCATTTT
>few|TRBV5-6|TRBJ2-7|-
CASSFWGAHEQYF
TGTGCCAGCAGCTTTTGGGGGGCCCACGAGCAGTACTTC
>-|TRBV12-3/TRBV12-4|TRBJ2-2|-
CASSFGAGELFF
TGTGCCAGCAGTTTTGGGGCCGGGGAGCTGTTTTTT
>few|TRBV5-1|TRBJ2-7|TRBD1
CASSSTGQGRYEQYF
TGCGCCAGCAGCTCGACCGGACAGGGGCGCTACGAGCAGTACTTC
>-|TRBV19|TRBJ1-2|-
CASSIDLFYPPGYTF
TGTGCCAGTAGTATAGATCTATTTTACCCTCCTGGCTACACCTTC
>-|TRBV29-1|TRBJ1-2|-
CSVEFYGYTF
TGCAGCGTTGAATTCTATGGCTACACCTTC
>-|TRBV9|TRBJ2-1|-
CASSTTLLRGAIDEQFF
TGTGCCAGCAGCACCACCCTCTTGAGGGGGGCCATCGATGAGCAGTTCTTC
>-|TRBV18|TRBJ1-2|-
CASSPTGTLEGGYTF
TGTGCCAGCTCACCCACCGGGACCCTCGAGGGGGGCTACACCTTC
>-|TRBV12-3/TRBV12-4|TRBJ2-6|-
CASSSGANVLTF
TGTGCCAGCAGTTCTGGGGCCAACGTCCTGACTTTC
>-|TRBV6-5|TRBJ1-1|-
CASSYSGRGNTEAFF
TGTGCCAGCAGTTACTCTGGCAGGGGGAACACTGAAGCTTTCTTT
>-|TRBV11-3|TRBJ2-2|TRBD1
CASSPAGDRGPNTGELFF
TGTGCCAGCAGCCCCGCCGGTGACAGGGGTCCTAATACCGGGGAGCTGTTTTTT
>-|TRBV4-1|TRBJ1-2|-
CASSQVWGGPNYGYTF
TGCGCCAGCAGCCAAGTATGGGGGGGCCCCAACTATGGCTACACCTTC
>-|TRBV7-9|TRBJ2-7|TRBD1
CASSPGTGSHEQYF
TGTGCCAGCAGCCCAGGGACAGGGTCCCACGAGCAGTACTTC
>-|TRBV11-2|TRBJ2-1|TRBD2
CASRHSQAGGYNEQFF
TGTGCCAGCAGACACTCCCAAGCGGGGGGCTACAATGAGCAGTTCTTC
>few|TRBV18|TRBJ2-1|-
CASKTFRGEQFF
TGTGCCAGCAAAACTTTTCGAGGTGAGCAGTTCTTC
>-|TRBV14|TRBJ2-3|-
CASSQEVGMRTDTQYF
TGTGCCAGCAGCCAAGAAGTGGGTATGCGCACAGATACGCAGTATTTT
>-|TRBV4-3|TRBJ1-5|-
CASSQGVPNQPQHF
TGCGCCAGCAGCCAAGGGGTCCCGAATCAGCCCCAGCATTTT
>-|TRBV30|TRBJ2-1|TRBD2
CAWSTLTSGGRKSSYNEQFF
TGTGCCTGGAGTACTCTGACTAGCGGAGGGAGGAAGAGCTCCTACAATGAGCAGTTCTTC
>-|TRBV30|TRBJ1-1|-
CAWSVAGVGNTEAFF
TGTGCCTGGAGTGTAGCTGGGGTGGGGAACACTGAAGCTTTCTTT
>-|TRBV7-2|TRBJ1-5|-
CASSLLRGDNQPQHF
TGTGCCAGCAGCTTATTACGGGGGGACAATCAGCCCCAGCATTTT
>-|TRBV2|TRBJ2-5|-
CASSEAGKGWETQYF
TGTGCCAGCAGTGAAGCGGGGAAGGGCTGGGAGACCCAGTACTTC
>-|TRBV3-1/TRBV3-2|TRBJ1-2|-
CASRALDGGNYGYTF
TGTGCCAGCAGGGCTCTAGATGGGGGGAACTATGGCTACACCTTC
>-|TRBV7-6|TRBJ1-4|-
CASRSTSTNEKLFF
TGTGCCAGCAGGTCCACCTCAACTAATGAAAAACTGTTTTTT
>-|TRBV9|TRBJ1-6|-
CASSGQENSPLHF
TGTGCCAGCAGCGGACAGGAAAATTCACCCCTCCACTTT
>-|TRBV19|TRBJ1-5|-
CASSLSYSNQPQHF
TGTGCCAGTAGTTTGTCGTATAGCAATCAGCCCCAGCATTTT
>-|TRBV19|TRBJ1-5|-
CASMGDLYSNQPQHF
TGTGCCAGTATGGGGGACCTCTATAGCAATCAGCCCCAGCATTTT
>-|TRBV21-1|TRBJ1-3|-
CASSKFPHRASDTIYF
TGTGCCAGCAGCAAATTTCCCCACAGGGCTTCCGACACCATATATTTT
>-|TRBV6-5|TRBJ1-1|TRBD1
CASSYLLQGMYTEAFF
TGTGCCAGCAGTTACCTATTACAGGGGATGTACACTGAAGCTTTCTTT